The T cell receptor beta chain described here comes from a study of control samples from healthy donors and cancer patients. Trimming shortened V by 4 bases and J by 0 bases, and 6 bases separated the two germline ends. The CDR3 covers 15 residues. Germline CDR1 KGHDR, CDR2 SFDVKD. TCRdb keeps only in-frame clones here, not all; method: immunoSEQ multiplex PCR. The data hold 390,000 or so clones, with approximately 92% observed a single time. This clone has a handful of counts. Other DNA sequences in the same sample also yield this CDR3. Sequences were obtained from PBMCs. This clonotype originated in a man between 40 and 49 years old with head and neck cancer. The chain recombines TRBV24-1 with TRBJ2-6; D uncertain. CDR3 nucleotide sequence: TGTGCCACCAGTGACCCAAGCTCTGGGGCCAACGTCCTGACTTTC. It codes for CATSDPSSGANVLTF.